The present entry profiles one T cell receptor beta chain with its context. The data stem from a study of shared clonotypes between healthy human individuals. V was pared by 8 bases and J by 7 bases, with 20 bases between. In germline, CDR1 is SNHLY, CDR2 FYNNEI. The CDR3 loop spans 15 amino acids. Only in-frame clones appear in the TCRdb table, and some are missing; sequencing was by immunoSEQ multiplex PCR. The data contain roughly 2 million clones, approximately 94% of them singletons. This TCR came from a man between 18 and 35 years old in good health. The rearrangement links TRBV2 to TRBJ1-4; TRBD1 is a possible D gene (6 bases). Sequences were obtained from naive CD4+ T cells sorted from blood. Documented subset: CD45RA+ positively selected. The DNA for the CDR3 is TGTGCCAGCGTAGGGTCAGGGGCGCCCGGTGAAAAACTGTTTTTT. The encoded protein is CASVGSGAPGEKLFF.